The text below deals with one T cell receptor beta chain. Original handling: Reference gene primer amplification gave estimated nucleated cell counts. Sequenced by immunoSEQ multiplex PCR; TCRdb stores in-frame clones only, minus some. The DNA gave D and trimming, while V, J and clone size come from that table. The sample carries over 95,000 clones, 85% recorded once. V lost 5 bases and J lost 5; bases outside the gene matches: 10. The CDR3 sequence is 17 residues long. Germline V CDR1 and CDR2: MGHRA, YSYEKL. This entry is derived from a study of blood T cell repertoires in COVID-19. About the research overall: Samples representing acute and convalescent COVID-19 were sourced from the United States, Italy and Spain. From T cells, B-cell-depleted T cells, or PBMCs came the material, which was cDNA or gDNA.

This chain links TRBV4-1 with TRBJ2-5; 14 nucleotides line up with TRBD2. This TCR was recovered from a human donor in a cohort sampled during active COVID-19. The specimen was peripheral blood. This CDR3 is CASSFRLAGGASETQYF. The CDR3 DNA sequence: TGCGCCAGCAGCTTCCGACTAGCGGGGGGGGCAAGTGAGACCCAGTACTTC.